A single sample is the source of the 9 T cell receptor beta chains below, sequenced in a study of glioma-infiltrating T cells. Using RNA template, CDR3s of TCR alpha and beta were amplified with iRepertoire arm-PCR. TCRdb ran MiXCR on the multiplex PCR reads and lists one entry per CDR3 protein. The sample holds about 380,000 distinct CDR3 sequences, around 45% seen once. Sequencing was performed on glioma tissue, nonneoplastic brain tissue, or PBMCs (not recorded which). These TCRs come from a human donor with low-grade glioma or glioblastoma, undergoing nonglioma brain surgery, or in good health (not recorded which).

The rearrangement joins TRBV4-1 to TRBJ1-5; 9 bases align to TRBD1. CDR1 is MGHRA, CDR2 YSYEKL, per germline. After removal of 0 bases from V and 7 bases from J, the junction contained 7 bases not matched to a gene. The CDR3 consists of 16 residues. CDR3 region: CASSQEGTGSGQPQHF. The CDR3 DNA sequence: TGCGCCAGCAGCCAAGAGGGGACAGGGTCCGGACAGCCCCAGCATTTT.

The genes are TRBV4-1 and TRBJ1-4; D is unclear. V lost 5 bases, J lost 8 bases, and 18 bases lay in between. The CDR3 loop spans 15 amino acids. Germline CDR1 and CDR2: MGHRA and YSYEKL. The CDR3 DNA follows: TGCGCCAGCAGCATTACGGCCGGTCCGAGGGAAAAACTGTTTTTT. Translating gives CASSITAGPREKLFF.

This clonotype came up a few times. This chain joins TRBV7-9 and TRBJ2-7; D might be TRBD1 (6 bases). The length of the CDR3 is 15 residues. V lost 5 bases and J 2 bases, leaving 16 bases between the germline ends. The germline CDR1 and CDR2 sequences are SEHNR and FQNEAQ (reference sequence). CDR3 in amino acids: CASSPRGTPTYEQYF. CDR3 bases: TGTGCCAGCAGCCCTAGGGGGACCCCGACCTACGAGCAGTACTTC.

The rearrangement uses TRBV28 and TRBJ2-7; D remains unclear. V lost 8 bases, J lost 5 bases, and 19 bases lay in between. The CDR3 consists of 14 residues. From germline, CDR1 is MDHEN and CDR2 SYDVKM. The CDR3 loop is CASGSIDTADEQYF. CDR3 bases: TGTGCCAGCGGCTCCATCGACACGGCGGACGAGCAGTACTTC.

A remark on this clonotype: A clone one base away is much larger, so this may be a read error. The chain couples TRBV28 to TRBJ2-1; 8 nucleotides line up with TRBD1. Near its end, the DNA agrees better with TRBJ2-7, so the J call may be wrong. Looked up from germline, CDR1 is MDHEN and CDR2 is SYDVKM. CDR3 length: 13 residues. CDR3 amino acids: CASSRTGFSEQYF. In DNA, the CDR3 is TGTGCCAGCAGCCGGACAGGGTTTTCCGAGCAGTACTTC.

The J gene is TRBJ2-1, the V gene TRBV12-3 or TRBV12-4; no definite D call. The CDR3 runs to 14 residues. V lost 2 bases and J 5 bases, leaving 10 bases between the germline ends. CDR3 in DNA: TGTGCCAGCAGTTTATTCGTAAGGGACAATGAGCAGTTCTTC. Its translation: CASSLFVRDNEQFF.

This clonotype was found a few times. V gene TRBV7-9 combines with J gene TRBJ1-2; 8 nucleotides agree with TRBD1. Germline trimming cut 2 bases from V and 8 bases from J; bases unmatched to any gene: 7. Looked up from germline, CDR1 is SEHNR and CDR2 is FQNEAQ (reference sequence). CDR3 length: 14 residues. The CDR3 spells CASSLYGQGIGYTF. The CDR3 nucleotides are TGTGCCAGCAGCTTATACGGACAGGGTATCGGCTACACCTTC.

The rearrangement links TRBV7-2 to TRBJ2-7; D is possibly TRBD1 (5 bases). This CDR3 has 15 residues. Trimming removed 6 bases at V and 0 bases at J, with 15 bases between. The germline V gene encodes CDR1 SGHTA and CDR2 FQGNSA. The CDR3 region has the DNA TGTGCCAGCAGGGATAGGGGAACGGGCTCCTACGAGCAGTACTTC. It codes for CASRDRGTGSYEQYF.

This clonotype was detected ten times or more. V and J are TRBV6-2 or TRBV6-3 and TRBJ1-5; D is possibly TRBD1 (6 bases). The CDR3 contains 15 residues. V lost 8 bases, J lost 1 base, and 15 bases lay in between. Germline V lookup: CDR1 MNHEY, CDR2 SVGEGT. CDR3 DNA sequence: TGTGCCAGCTGTCGGGACAATCTGAGCAATCAGCCCCAGCATTTT. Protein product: CASCRDNLSNQPQHF.